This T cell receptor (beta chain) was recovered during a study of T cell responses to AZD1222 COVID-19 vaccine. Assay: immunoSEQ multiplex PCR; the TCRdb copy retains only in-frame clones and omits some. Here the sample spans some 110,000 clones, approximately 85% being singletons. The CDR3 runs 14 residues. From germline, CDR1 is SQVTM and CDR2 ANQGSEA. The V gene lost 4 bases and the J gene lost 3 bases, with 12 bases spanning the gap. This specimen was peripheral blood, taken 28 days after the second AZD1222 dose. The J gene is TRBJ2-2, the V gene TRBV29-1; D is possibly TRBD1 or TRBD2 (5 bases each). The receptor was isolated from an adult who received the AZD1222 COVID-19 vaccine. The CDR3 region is CSVAPGTDTGELFF. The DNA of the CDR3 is TGCAGCGTTGCCCCAGGGACCGACACCGGGGAGCTGTTTTTT.